These T cell receptor beta chains were read from a single sample in a study of blood T cell repertoires in COVID-19. Sequencing was performed with immunoSEQ multiplex PCR; in TCRdb, only in-frame clones are kept and a portion is missing. The table lists over 150,000 clones, roughly 90% of them singletons. Sequenced material: peripheral blood. These receptors all stem from a man in his fifties or sixties with acute or convalescent COVID-19. Each CDR3 is given with its conserved first and last residue. A D gene is named only where the DNA matches it firmly. The size entry is marked missing in some rows and otherwise reads once, few, many or a size class.

j_call clone_size cdr3_length d_call v_call cdr3_nt cdr3_aa
TRBJ2-7 . 15 TRBD2 TRBV7-9 TGTGCCAGCAGCCTACCAACGGGAGGGCCCTACGAGCAGTACTTC CASSLPTGGPYEQYF
TRBJ1-1 . 14 TRBD1 TRBV6-5 TGTGCCAGCACGACCTTTTCCCGGGACAGTGAAGCTTTCTTT CASTTFSRDSEAFF
TRBJ2-2 . 14 TRBD1 TRBV7-3 TGTGCCAGCAGCTCCCACAGGGGTAGCGGGGAGCTGTTTTTT CASSSHRGSGELFF
TRBJ2-4 . 15 TRBD2 TRBV7-9 TGTGCCAGCAGCCGGGGAGCTAGCGGGACGGTCATTCAGTACTTC CASSRGASGTVIQYF
TRBJ2-1 . 16 TRBD2 TRBV9 TGTGCCAGCAGCGTAGTGTCAGGACTAGCGGTTAATGAGCAGTTCTTC CASSVVSGLAVNEQFF
TRBJ1-3 . 17 TRBD1 TRBV5-1 TGCGCCAGCAGCGCCTCGGGACAGGGGACGCCTGGAAACACCATATATTTT CASSASGQGTPGNTIYF
TRBJ2-1 once 19 TRBD2 TRBV3-1/TRBV3-2 TGTGCCAGCAGCCAAGATCGGCTAGCGGGCCGGAGCTCCTACAATGAGCAGTTCTTC CASSQDRLAGRSSYNEQFF
TRBJ2-2 . 16 TRBD2 TRBV5-6 TGTGCCAGCAGCTTGGGACTAGCGGGAGTAGCCGGGGAGCTGTTTTTT CASSLGLAGVAGELFF
TRBJ1-6 . 13 TRBD1 TRBV6-6 TGTGCCAGCAACGACAGGGGCCAATCACCCCTCCACTTT CASNDRGQSPLHF
TRBJ2-5 . 15 . TRBV11-2 TGTGCCAGCAGCGCCCGACTAATTACACAAGAGACCCAGTACTTC CASSARLITQETQYF
TRBJ1-4 . 17 . TRBV4-1 TGCGCCAGCAGCCAAGAGGAAATTGGAGCAACTAATGAAAAACTGTTTTTT CASSQEEIGATNEKLFF
TRBJ1-6 . 17 TRBD1 TRBV7-3 TGTGCCAGCAGCTTAACCGGTTCGGGACAGGGTGCTTCACCCCTCCACTTT CASSLTGSGQGASPLHF
TRBJ2-5 . 12 . TRBV11-2 TGTGCCAGCAGCTTAGACCGGGAGACCCAGTACTTC CASSLDRETQYF
TRBJ1-2 . 15 TRBD1 TRBV24-1 TGTGCCACCAGTGACCCGGACAGGGAAATCGATGGCTACACCTTC CATSDPDREIDGYTF
TRBJ2-1 . 15 . TRBV7-9 TGTGCCAGCAGCACAGCCGGGGAGCGGCTCAATGAGCAGTTCTTC CASSTAGERLNEQFF
TRBJ2-1 . 13 . TRBV6-5 TGTGCCAGCAGTCTCTTCACTGGTCCTGAGCAGTTCTTC CASSLFTGPEQFF
TRBJ1-3 . 14 . TRBV2 TGTGCCAGCAGAGGGGTTAGGTCTGGAAACACCATATATTTT CASRGVRSGNTIYF
TRBJ2-2 . 12 . TRBV5-4 TGTGCCAGCAGCCCCGTCTCCGGGGAGCTGTTTTTT CASSPVSGELFF
TRBJ1-1 . 15 . TRBV21-1 TGTGCCAGCAGCAATCCGGGACAGGGTAACTCTGAAGCTTTCTTT CASSNPGQGNSEAFF
TRBJ1-1 . 16 TRBD1 TRBV27 TGTGCCAGCAGTTTAAGGGGGACAGGGGCAAACACTGAAGCTTTCTTT CASSLRGTGANTEAFF
TRBJ1-4 once 14 . TRBV28 TGTGCCAGCAGCGACAGCGCAACTAATGAAAAACTGTTTTTT CASSDSATNEKLFF
TRBJ2-2 . 17 TRBD2 TRBV27 TGTGCCAGCAGTTTAAGGCCGTCTAGCGGACCCACCGGGGAGCTGTTTTTT CASSLRPSSGPTGELFF
TRBJ1-2 few 12 . TRBV29-1 TGCAGCTCCGCGGAAGGGGCCGATGGCTACACCTTC CSSAEGADGYTF
TRBJ1-1 . 13 . TRBV19 TGTGCCAGTAGTATCGGGGGAGGAGCTGAAGCTTTCTTT CASSIGGGAEAFF
TRBJ1-5 . 13 . TRBV28 TGTGCCAGCAGTTTCTTCGGGAATCAGCCCCAGCATTTT CASSFFGNQPQHF
TRBJ2-1 . 13 TRBD2 TRBV27 TGTGCCAGCAGTTTCGGGGGGTACAATGAGCAGTTCTTC CASSFGGYNEQFF
TRBJ2-6 . 15 . TRBV19 TGTGCCAGTACGGGACTGATCTCTGGGGCCAACGTCCTGACTTTC CASTGLISGANVLTF